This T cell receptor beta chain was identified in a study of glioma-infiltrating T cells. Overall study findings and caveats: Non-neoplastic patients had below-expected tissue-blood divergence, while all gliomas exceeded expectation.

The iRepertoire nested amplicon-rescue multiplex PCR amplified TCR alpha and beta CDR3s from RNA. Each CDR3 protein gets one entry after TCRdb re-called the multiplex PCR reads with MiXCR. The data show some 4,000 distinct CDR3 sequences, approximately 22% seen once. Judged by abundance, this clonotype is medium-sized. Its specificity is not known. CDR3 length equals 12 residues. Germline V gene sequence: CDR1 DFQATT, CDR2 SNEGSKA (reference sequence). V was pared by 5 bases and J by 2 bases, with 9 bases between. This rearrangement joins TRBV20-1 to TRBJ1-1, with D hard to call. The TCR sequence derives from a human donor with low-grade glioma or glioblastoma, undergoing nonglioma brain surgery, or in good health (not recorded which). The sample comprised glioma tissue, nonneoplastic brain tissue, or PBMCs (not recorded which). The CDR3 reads CSASSENTEAFF. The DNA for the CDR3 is TGCAGTGCTTCTTCAGAAAACACTGAAGCTTTCTTT.